Listed below are T cell receptor beta chains from one sample, sequenced in a study of CD8 T cells in Susac syndrome. TCRdb recomputed calls from the immunoSEQ multiplex PCR reads with MiXCR, one row per CDR3 protein. The table includes fewer than 150,000 distinct CDR3 sequences, over 85% detected once. What was sequenced was CD8+ T cells from PBMCs. Every receptor here comes from a human donor in good health. The CDR3 runs from the conserved cysteine through the conserved F or W. A D gene is named only where the DNA matches it firmly. Expanded clones get a size class; other rows say once, few or many, or leave the size out.

TRBJ2-1 | . | . | TRBV7-9 | TGTGCCAGCAGCTCCCTCTCTAGGGGAACCTACAATGAGCAGTTCTTC | CASSSLSRGTYNEQFF
TRBJ1-5 | . | . | TRBV13 | TGTGCCAGCAGCTCTGGTGACAAGAGCAATCAGCCCCAGCATTTT | CASSSGDKSNQPQHF
TRBJ2-1 | TRBD2 | . | TRBV20-1 | TGCAGTGCTAGAGATCATGCTAGCGGAACATACAATGAGCAGTTCTTC | CSARDHASGTYNEQFF
TRBJ1-5 | . | . | TRBV27 | TGTGCCAGCAGTTTAATAGGGTTGGGTCAGCCCCAGCATTTT | CASSLIGLGQPQHF
TRBJ2-5 | TRBD1 | . | TRBV27 | TGTGCCAGCAGTCCGAACAGGGGGCCGGTGGGAGAGACCCAGTACTTC | CASSPNRGPVGETQYF
TRBJ2-7 | . | . | TRBV11-2 | TGTGCCAGCAGCTTAGAGACTACTCGCTACGAGCAGTACTTC | CASSLETTRYEQYF
TRBJ2-3 | TRBD2 | . | TRBV4-3 | TGCGCCAGCAGCCAAATGCCCAGCGGGAACACAGATACGCAGTATTTT | CASSQMPSGNTDTQYF
TRBJ2-1 | . | . | TRBV29-1 | TGCAGCGTTGCGAATCAAATTTACAATGAGCAGTTCTTC | CSVANQIYNEQFF
TRBJ1-1 | . | . | TRBV12-5 | TGTGCTAGTGGTTGGGGGACACCAAACACTGAAGCTTTCTTT | CASGWGTPNTEAFF
TRBJ2-6 | . | . | TRBV7-9 | TGTGCCAGCAGCCCAACGGTGGGGCCTGGGGCCAACGTCCTGACTTTC | CASSPTVGPGANVLTF
TRBJ2-1 | . | . | TRBV30 | TGTGCCTGGAGTCTCGTTGGAGGACTGAATGAGCAGTTCTTC | CAWSLVGGLNEQFF
TRBJ2-1 | . | . | TRBV7-8 | TGTGCCAGCAGCTTGGTAGCGGAAAGCTCCTACAATGAGCAGTTCTTC | CASSLVAESSYNEQFF
TRBJ2-7 | . | . | TRBV29-1 | TGCAGCGTATTGACCAACTCCGAGCAGTACTTC | CSVLTNSEQYF
TRBJ2-7 | TRBD1 | . | TRBV2 | TGTGCCAGCAACAACAGGGGGTACGAGCAGTACTTC | CASNNRGYEQYF
TRBJ1-2 | . | . | TRBV4-2 | TGTGCCAGCAGCCAAGATCCCAGCTATGGCTACACCTTC | CASSQDPSYGYTF
TRBJ2-1 | TRBD1 | . | TRBV7-9 | TGTGCCAGCAGCAGGGACAGGGGGAACAATGAGCAGTTCTTC | CASSRDRGNNEQFF
TRBJ2-1 | . | . | TRBV3-1 | TGTGCCAGCAGCCAAGACAGCGTACCCTACAATGAGCAGTTCTTC | CASSQDSVPYNEQFF
TRBJ2-7 | TRBD2 | . | TRBV20-1 | TGCAGTGCTAGGGGATGGGACTACTTTTACGAGCAGTACTTC | CSARGWDYFYEQYF
TRBJ1-2 | . | . | TRBV6-6 | TGTGCCAGCACTATAGGCCCATCCTATGGCTACACCTTC | CASTIGPSYGYTF
TRBJ1-4 | . | . | TRBV3-1 | TGTGCCAGCAGCCAGCAGAGGGCTCGAGCTAATGAAAAACTGTTTTTT | CASSQQRARANEKLFF
TRBJ2-5 | TRBD2 | . | TRBV3-1 | TGTGCCAGCAGCCAAGAATGGCTAGCGGGAGAACAAGAGACCCAGTACTTC | CASSQEWLAGEQETQYF
TRBJ1-2 | . | . | TRBV7-9 | TGTGCCAGCAGCTTAGCTCCAGGAGGCTACACCTTC | CASSLAPGGYTF
TRBJ2-1 | . | . | TRBV20-1 | TGCAGTGCTAGAGATCGTATTTCAAATGAGCAGTTCTTC | CSARDRISNEQFF
TRBJ2-1 | TRBD2 | . | TRBV20-1 | TGCAGTGCTAAACCGGGACTAGATTACAATGAGCAGTTCTTC | CSAKPGLDYNEQFF
TRBJ1-1 | . | . | TRBV20-1 | TGCAGTGCTAGAGCAATGACAGAAACTGAAGCTTTCTTT | CSARAMTETEAFF
TRBJ2-1 | TRBD2 | . | TRBV6-1 | TGTGCCAGCAGTCCTTACGGTAGCGGGTGGTACAATGAGCAGTTCTTC | CASSPYGSGWYNEQFF
TRBJ2-1 | TRBD2 | . | TRBV7-8 | TGTGCCAGCAGCTTACGGTCCCTAGCGGGATTCTACAATGAGCAGTTCTTC | CASSLRSLAGFYNEQFF
TRBJ1-2 | TRBD1 | . | TRBV7-9 | TGTGCCAGCAGTTGGACAGGGGGGGATGGCTACACCTTC | CASSWTGGDGYTF
TRBJ1-1 | . | . | TRBV20-1 | TGCAGTGCTCCCGACGCGGCTGAGGCTTTCTTT | CSAPDAAEAFF
TRBJ2-5 | . | . | TRBV6-5 | TGTGCCAGCAGCCGCGGATCGTGGGAGGAGACCCAGTACTTC | CASSRGSWEETQYF
TRBJ2-7 | TRBD2 | . | TRBV27 | TGTGCCAGCAGTTTATCGAAGACTAGCGGGTTCTACGAGCAGTACTTC | CASSLSKTSGFYEQYF
TRBJ2-1 | . | . | TRBV5-6 | TGTGCCAGCAGCAGCAGAGTCTTCTCTTACAATGAGCAGTTCTTC | CASSSRVFSYNEQFF
TRBJ2-5 | TRBD2 | . | TRBV9 | TGTGCCAGCAGCGTAGGCGGGGGTCCCCACGAGACCCAGTACTTC | CASSVGGGPHETQYF
TRBJ2-1 | TRBD2 | . | TRBV5-6 | TGTGCCAGCAGCCCCGGACTAGCGGGAGGACCGTACAATGAGCAGTTCTTC | CASSPGLAGGPYNEQFF
TRBJ2-2 | . | once | TRBV27 | TGTGCCAGCAGTCATGGGGCTATCGGGGAGCTGTTTTTT | CASSHGAIGELFF
TRBJ2-7 | . | . | TRBV29-1 | TGCAGCGTTGAAAAGGGGGATGGGTCGTACGAGCAGTACTTC | CSVEKGDGSYEQYF
TRBJ2-7 | . | . | TRBV27 | TGTGCCAGCAGTTTACAGGCTGAGGCCCCCTACGAGCAGTACTTC | CASSLQAEAPYEQYF
TRBJ2-3 | TRBD2 | . | TRBV9 | TGTGCCAGCAGTAAGGGACTAGCGGGAGCAGATACGCAGTATTTT | CASSKGLAGADTQYF
TRBJ2-1 | TRBD2 | . | TRBV27 | TGTGCCAGCAGTCCTCTGTCTAGCGGAATGACCTACAATGAGCAGTTCTTC | CASSPLSSGMTYNEQFF
TRBJ2-7 | . | . | TRBV5-6 | TGTGCCAGCAGCTTGATGAGGTGGGAGTTTCCCTACGAGCAGTACTTC | CASSLMRWEFPYEQYF
TRBJ1-5 | . | . | TRBV24-1 | TGTGCCACCAGTGATAGGAAAGGCAATCAGCCCCAGCATTTT | CATSDRKGNQPQHF
TRBJ2-3 | . | . | TRBV5-1 | TGCGCCAGCAGCCCAAAGTGGGGCACAGATACGCAGTATTTT | CASSPKWGTDTQYF
TRBJ2-1 | TRBD2 | . | TRBV30 | TGTGCCTGCCCGGGACTAGCGGGGCTTTACAATGAGCAGTTCTTC | CACPGLAGLYNEQFF
TRBJ2-3 | . | . | TRBV7-2 | TGTGCCAGCAGCCAACCCCGGTGGGAGTTGGGCACAGATACGCAGTATTTT | CASSQPRWELGTDTQYF
TRBJ2-7 | . | . | TRBV19 | TGTGCCAGTAGTATGGCGACAGGCTACGAGCAGTACTTC | CASSMATGYEQYF
TRBJ2-7 | . | . | TRBV28 | TGTGCCAGCACCGACAGGAACTCCTACGAGCAGTACTTC | CASTDRNSYEQYF
TRBJ2-5 | TRBD2 | . | TRBV20-1 | TGCAGTGCTAGAGATGTCCGAGGAGAGGGACTAGGAGGGGAGACCCAGTACTTC | CSARDVRGEGLGGETQYF
TRBJ2-7 | . | . | TRBV20-1 | TGCAGTGCAGACCCCGGAGATTACGAGCAGTACTTC | CSADPGDYEQYF
TRBJ2-7 | . | . | TRBV4-3 | TGCGCCAGCAGCCAAACGGTAACCTACGAGCAGTACTTC | CASSQTVTYEQYF
TRBJ2-5 | . | . | TRBV13 | TGTGCCAGCAGCCCCATAGGCTTCCAAGAGACCCAGTACTTC | CASSPIGFQETQYF
TRBJ2-3 | TRBD2 | . | TRBV7-9 | TGTGCCAGCAGCTCCCGGACTAGCGGGATGTCTGATACGCAGTATTTT | CASSSRTSGMSDTQYF
TRBJ2-1 | TRBD2 | . | TRBV5-1 | TGCGCCAGCAGCTTGATCGGGCCGGGAGGAGACAATGAGCAGTTCTTC | CASSLIGPGGDNEQFF
TRBJ2-3 | TRBD2 | . | TRBV29-1 | TGCAGCGTTGAAGATTGGACTAGCGGGAGTTCAGATACGCAGTATTTT | CSVEDWTSGSSDTQYF